A few counts support the clone carrying this T cell receptor beta chain. Its antigen is unknown. The data originate from a study of Graves' ophthalmopathy and Graves' hyperthyroidism. Study-wide background: Specimen type is peripheral blood, obtained at initial diagnosis before any treatment. Regarding the study as a whole: Blood samples also showed most expanded thyroid clonotypes exceeding 0.001 frequency.

CDR3 length: 15 residues. V lost 3 bases to trimming and J lost 8 bases; unmatched junction nucleotides: 10. Germline CDR1 DFQATT, CDR2 SNEGSKA (reference sequence). Amplification of the TCR beta CDR3 regions used RNA transcripts (as template). RT-PCR with HTBI primers came first, then second-round multiplex PCR. MiXCR was run by TCRdb on the multiplex PCR reads, yielding one entry per CDR3 protein. The sample comprises 650,000 to 900,000 distinct CDR3 sequences, around 40% of which are singletons, and 44% rests with the top ten. The sequenced sample consisted of peripheral blood. The chain combines TRBV20-1 with TRBJ1-1; 12 bases line up with TRBD1. This receptor was taken from an adult man with Graves' ophthalmopathy. The chain's CDR3 is CSARGPGQGAIEAFF. The DNA of the CDR3 is TGCAGTGCTAGGGGCCCGGGACAGGGGGCCATAGAAGCTTTCTTT.